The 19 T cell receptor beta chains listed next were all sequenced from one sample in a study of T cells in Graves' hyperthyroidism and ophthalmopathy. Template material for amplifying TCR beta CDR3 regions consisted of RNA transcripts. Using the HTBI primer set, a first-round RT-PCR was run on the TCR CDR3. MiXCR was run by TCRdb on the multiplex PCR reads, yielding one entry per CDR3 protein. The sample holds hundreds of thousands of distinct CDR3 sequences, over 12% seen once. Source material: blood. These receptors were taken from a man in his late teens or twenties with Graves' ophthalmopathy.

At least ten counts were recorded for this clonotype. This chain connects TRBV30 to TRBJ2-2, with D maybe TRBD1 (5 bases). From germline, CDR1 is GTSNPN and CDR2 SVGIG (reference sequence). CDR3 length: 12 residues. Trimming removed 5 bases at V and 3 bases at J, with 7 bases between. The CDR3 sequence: CAWLGDTGELFF. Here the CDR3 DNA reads TGTGCCTGGCTAGGGGACACCGGGGAGCTGTTTTTT.

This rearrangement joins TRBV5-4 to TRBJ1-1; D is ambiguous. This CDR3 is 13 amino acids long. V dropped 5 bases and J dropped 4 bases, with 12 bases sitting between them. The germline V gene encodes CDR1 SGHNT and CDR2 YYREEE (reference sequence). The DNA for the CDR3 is TGTGCCAGCAGAGCTCGGGGAGTCACTGAAGCTTTCTTT. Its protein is CASRARGVTEAFF.

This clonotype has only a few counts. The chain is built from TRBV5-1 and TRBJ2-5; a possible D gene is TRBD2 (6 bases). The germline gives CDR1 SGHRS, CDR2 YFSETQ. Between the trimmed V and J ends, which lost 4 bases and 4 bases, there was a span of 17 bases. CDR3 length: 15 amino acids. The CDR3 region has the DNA TGCGCCAGCAGCCCGGGAGATAGCGGCCCAGAGACCCAGTACTTC. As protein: CASSPGDSGPETQYF. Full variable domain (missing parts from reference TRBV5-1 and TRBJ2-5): KAGVTQTPRYLIKTRGQQVTLSCSPISGHRSVSWYQQTPGQGLQFLFEYFSETQRNKGNFPGRFSGRQFSNSRSEMNVSTLELGDSALYLCASSPGDSGPETQYFGPGTRLLVL.

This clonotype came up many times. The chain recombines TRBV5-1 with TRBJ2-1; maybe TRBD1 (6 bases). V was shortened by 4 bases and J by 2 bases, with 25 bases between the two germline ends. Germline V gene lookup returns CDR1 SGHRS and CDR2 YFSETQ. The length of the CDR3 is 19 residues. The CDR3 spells CASSPKQGWAGVPYNEQFF. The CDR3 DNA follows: TGCGCCAGCAGCCCCAAACAAGGTTGGGCAGGGGTACCCTACAATGAGCAGTTCTTC.

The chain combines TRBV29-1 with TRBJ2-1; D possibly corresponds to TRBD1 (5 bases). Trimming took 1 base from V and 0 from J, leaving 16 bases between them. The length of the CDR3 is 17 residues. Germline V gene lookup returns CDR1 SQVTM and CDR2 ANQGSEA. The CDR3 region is CSVEGRPRALSYNEQFF. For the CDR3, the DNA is TGCAGCGTTGAAGGTAGACCCAGGGCCCTCTCCTACAATGAGCAGTTCTTC.

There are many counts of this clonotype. The CDR3 protein is CASSYQGNTGELFF. As DNA, the CDR3 is TGTGCCAGCAGTTACCAGGGGAACACCGGGGAGCTGTTTTTT. The chain joins TRBV6-5 to TRBJ2-2; D is perhaps TRBD1 (5 bases). The CDR3 has 14 residues. Trimming stripped 2 bases from V and 1 base from J, with 5 bases between. Germline assignment: CDR1 MNHEY and CDR2 SVGAGI.

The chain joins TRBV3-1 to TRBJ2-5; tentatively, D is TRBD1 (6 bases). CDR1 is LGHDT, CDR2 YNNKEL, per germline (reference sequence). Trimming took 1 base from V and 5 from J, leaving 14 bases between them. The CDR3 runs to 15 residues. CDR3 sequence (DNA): TGTGCCAGCAGCCAAGGACAGGCTTCTGCGGAGACCCAGTACTTC. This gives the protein CASSQGQASAETQYF.

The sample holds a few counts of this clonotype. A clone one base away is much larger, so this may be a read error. The CDR3 DNA is TGCAGTGCTAGTTATCCCTATTGCTACACCTTC. It yields the protein CSASYPYCYTF. The chain is built from TRBV20-1 and TRBJ1-2; unclear D gene. Germline CDR1 DFQATT, CDR2 SNEGSKA (reference sequence). The CDR3 totals 11 residues.

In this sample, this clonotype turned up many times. The CDR3 is CASSFFGGALNPEAFF. The CDR3 DNA is TGCGCCAGCAGCTTTTTTGGGGGCGCATTAAACCCTGAAGCTTTCTTT. The rearrangement uses TRBV5-1 and TRBJ1-1; weak D call: TRBD1 (6 bases). V was trimmed by 2 bases and J by 6 bases, leaving 20 bases between them. CDR1 is SGHRS and CDR2 is YFSETQ in the germline V gene. This CDR3 contains 16 residues.

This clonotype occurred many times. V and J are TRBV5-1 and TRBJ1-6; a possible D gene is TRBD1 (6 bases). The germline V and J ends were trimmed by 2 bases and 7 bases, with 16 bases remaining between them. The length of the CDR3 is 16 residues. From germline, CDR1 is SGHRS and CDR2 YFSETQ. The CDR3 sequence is CASSFPQQGRNSPLHF. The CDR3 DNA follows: TGCGCCAGCAGCTTCCCCCAACAGGGACGGAATTCACCCCTCCACTTT. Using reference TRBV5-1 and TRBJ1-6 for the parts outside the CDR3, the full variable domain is KAGVTQTPRYLIKTRGQQVTLSCSPISGHRSVSWYQQTPGQGLQFLFEYFSETQRNKGNFPGRFSGRQFSNSRSEMNVSTLELGDSALYLCASSFPQQGRNSPLHFGNGTRLTVT.

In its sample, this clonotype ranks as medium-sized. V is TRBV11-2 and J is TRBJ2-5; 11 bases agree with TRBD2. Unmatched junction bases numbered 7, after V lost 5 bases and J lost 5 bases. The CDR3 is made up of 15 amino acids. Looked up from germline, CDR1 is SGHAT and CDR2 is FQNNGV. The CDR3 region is CASSPGLAEKETQYF. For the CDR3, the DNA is TGTGCCAGCAGCCCGGGACTAGCGGAGAAGGAGACCCAGTACTTC.

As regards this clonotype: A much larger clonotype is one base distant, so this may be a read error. CDR3: CAISNQLLADTQYF. CDR3 nucleotides: TGTGCCATCAGTAACCAACTCCTCGCAGATACGCAGTATTTT. This chain links TRBV10-3 with TRBJ2-3; D is unresolved. CDR1 ENHRY and CDR2 SYGVKD come from the germline V gene. The CDR3 consists of 14 residues. The V end lost 5 bases, the J end lost 4 bases, and 13 bases lay between the germline ends.

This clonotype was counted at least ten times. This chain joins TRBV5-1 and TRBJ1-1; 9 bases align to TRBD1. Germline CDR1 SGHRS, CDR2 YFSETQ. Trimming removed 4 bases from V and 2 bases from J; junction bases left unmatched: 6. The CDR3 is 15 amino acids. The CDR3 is CASSVPGQGNTEAFF. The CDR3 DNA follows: TGCGCCAGCAGCGTACCGGGACAGGGCAACACTGAAGCTTTCTTT.

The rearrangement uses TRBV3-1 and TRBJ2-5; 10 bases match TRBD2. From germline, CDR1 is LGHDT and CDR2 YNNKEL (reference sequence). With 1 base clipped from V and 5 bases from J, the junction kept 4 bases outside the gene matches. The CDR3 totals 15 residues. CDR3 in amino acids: CASSQGSGGVETQYF. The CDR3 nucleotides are TGTGCCAGCAGCCAAGGGAGCGGGGGGGTGGAGACCCAGTACTTC.

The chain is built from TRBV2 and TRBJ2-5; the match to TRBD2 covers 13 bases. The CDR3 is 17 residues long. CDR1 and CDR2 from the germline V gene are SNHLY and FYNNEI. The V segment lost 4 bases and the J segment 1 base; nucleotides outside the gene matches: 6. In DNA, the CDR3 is TGTGCCAGCAGTGGGCGTACTAGCGGGGGGGCCCAAGAGACCCAGTACTTC. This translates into CASSGRTSGGAQETQYF.

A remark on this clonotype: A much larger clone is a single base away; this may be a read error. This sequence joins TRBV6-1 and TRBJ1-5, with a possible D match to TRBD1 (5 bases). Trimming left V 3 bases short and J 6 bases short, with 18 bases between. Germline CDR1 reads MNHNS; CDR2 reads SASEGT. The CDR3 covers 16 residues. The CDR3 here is CASSESLGTLVQPQHF. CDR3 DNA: TGTGCCAGCAGTGAGTCCCTCGGGACTCTGGTTCAGCCCCAGCATTTT.

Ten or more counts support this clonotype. The CDR3 here is CASTPGRGQGYYGYTF. CDR3 DNA sequence: TGTGCCAGCACACCCGGCCGGGGCCAGGGCTACTATGGCTACACCTTC. The chain recombines TRBV3-1 with TRBJ1-2; maybe TRBD1 (5 bases). Trimming left V 7 bases short and J 3 bases short, with 21 bases between. CDR3 length: 16 amino acids. Germline assignment: CDR1 LGHDT and CDR2 YNNKEL (reference sequence). The full variable domain, in which reference TRBV3-1 and TRBJ1-2 provide the parts outside the CDR3, is DTAVSQTPKYLVTQMGNDKSIKCEQNLGHDTMYWYKQDSKKFLKIMFSYNNKELIINETVPNRFSPKSPDKAHLNLHINSLELGDSAVYFCASTPGRGQGYYGYTFGSGTRLTVV.

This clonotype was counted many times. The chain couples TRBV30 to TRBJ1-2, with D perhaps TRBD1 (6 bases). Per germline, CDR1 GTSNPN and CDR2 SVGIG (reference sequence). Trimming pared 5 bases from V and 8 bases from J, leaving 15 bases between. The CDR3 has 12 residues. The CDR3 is CAWGGTEGGYTF. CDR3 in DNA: TGTGCCTGGGGGGGCACAGAAGGAGGCTACACCTTC.

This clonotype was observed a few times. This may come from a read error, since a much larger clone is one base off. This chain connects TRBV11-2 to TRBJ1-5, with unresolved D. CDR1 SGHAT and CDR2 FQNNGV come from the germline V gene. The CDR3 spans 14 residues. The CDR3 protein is CASKEGFGNQPQHF. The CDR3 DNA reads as TGTGCAAGCAAGGAAGGATTTGGCAATCAGCCCCAGCATTTT. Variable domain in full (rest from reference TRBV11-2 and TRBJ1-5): EAGVAQSPRYKIIEKRQSVAFWCNPISGHATLYWYQQILGQGPKLLIQFQNNGVVDDSQLPKDRFSAERLKGVDSTLKIQPAKLEDSAVYLCASKEGFGNQPQHFGDGTRLSIL.